This TCR beta chain was retrieved from a study of blood T cell repertoires in COVID-19. For the study at large: Some COVID-19 samples were acute and others convalescent; all came from the United States, Italy and Spain. T cells, B-cell-depleted T cells, or PBMCs supplied cDNA or gDNA.

The authors' processing: Reference gene primer amplification gave estimated nucleated cell counts. Here immunoSEQ multiplex PCR was the method, and the copy in TCRdb shows in-frame clones only, minus some. For V, J and clone size, that table is used; D and trimming come from the DNA. Here the sample spans 95,000 to 150,000 clones, under 90% being singletons. The CDR3 runs to 14 residues. With V trimmed by 5 bases and J by 4 bases, 5 bases remained unmatched. In germline, CDR1 is LNHDA, CDR2 SQIVND (reference sequence). The sequencing input was peripheral blood. The clonotype comes from a woman in her 70s with acute or convalescent COVID-19. V gene TRBV19 combines with J gene TRBJ2-3; TRBD1 matches 8 bases. The CDR3 region has the DNA TGTGCCAGTAGTGCAGGGGGCAGTGCAGATACGCAGTATTTT. Amino acid sequence: CASSAGGSADTQYF.